This is a list of T cell receptor beta chains from one sample in a study of control samples from healthy donors and cancer patients. Profiled with immunoSEQ multiplex PCR; TCRdb holds only in-frame clones, not every one. This table has 63,000 or so clones, approximately 90% appearing once. Sequenced input: PBMCs. Receptors originate from a man in his 60s with colorectal cancer. The CDR3 runs from the conserved cysteine through the conserved F or W. The order of the fields is V gene, clone size, J gene, D gene, CDR3 protein, CDR3 DNA. D genes are given only for firm matches. The listing skips clone size in some rows; elsewhere it reads once, few, many or a size class.

v_call: TRBV4-2
clone_size: once
j_call: TRBJ2-7
d_call: -
cdr3_aa: CASSKEGQFDLDEQYF
cdr3_nt: TGTGCCAGCAGCAAAGAAGGGCAATTCGATTTGGACGAGCAGTACTTC

v_call: TRBV3-1/TRBV3-2
clone_size: -
j_call: TRBJ2-5
d_call: -
cdr3_aa: CASSPGRQFQETQYF
cdr3_nt: TGTGCCAGCAGCCCAGGTCGACAGTTCCAAGAGACCCAGTACTTC

v_call: TRBV5-4
clone_size: once
j_call: TRBJ1-4
d_call: -
cdr3_aa: CASSSWGARENVEKLFF
cdr3_nt: TGTGCCAGCAGCTCTTGGGGTGCGCGGGAGAACGTAGAAAAACTGTTTTTT

v_call: TRBV7-2
clone_size: -
j_call: TRBJ1-6
d_call: -
cdr3_aa: CASSNRGVSPLHF
cdr3_nt: TGTGCCAGCAGCAATAGGGGGGTCTCACCCCTCCACTTT

v_call: TRBV3-1/TRBV3-2
clone_size: -
j_call: TRBJ2-1
d_call: TRBD2
cdr3_aa: CASSPGLAGSNEQFF
cdr3_nt: TGTGCCAGCAGCCCGGGACTAGCGGGGAGCAATGAGCAGTTCTTC

v_call: TRBV11-3
clone_size: -
j_call: TRBJ2-5
d_call: -
cdr3_aa: CASSLEGLLQETQYF
cdr3_nt: TGTGCCAGCAGCTTAGAGGGTTTGCTGCAAGAGACCCAGTACTTC

v_call: TRBV5-4
clone_size: -
j_call: TRBJ1-3
d_call: -
cdr3_aa: CASSWDLDLSGNTIYF
cdr3_nt: TGTGCCAGCAGCTGGGATCTTGACCTCTCTGGAAACACCATATATTTT

v_call: TRBV10-2
clone_size: once
j_call: TRBJ1-2
d_call: TRBD1
cdr3_aa: CASRDRVDNYGYTF
cdr3_nt: TGCGCCAGCAGAGACAGGGTTGATAACTATGGCTACACCTTC

v_call: TRBV12-5
clone_size: -
j_call: TRBJ1-2
d_call: -
cdr3_aa: CASGPRGGYTF
cdr3_nt: TGTGCTAGTGGACCCCGGGGAGGCTACACCTTC

v_call: TRBV7-3
clone_size: once
j_call: TRBJ2-1
d_call: TRBD2
cdr3_aa: CASSSSGESEQFF
cdr3_nt: TGTGCCAGCAGCTCTAGCGGGGAGAGTGAGCAGTTCTTC

v_call: TRBV5-1
clone_size: -
j_call: TRBJ2-3
d_call: -
cdr3_aa: CASSSQTFSTDTQYF
cdr3_nt: TGCGCCAGCAGCTCCCAGACCTTTAGCACAGATACGCAGTATTTT

v_call: TRBV13
clone_size: -
j_call: TRBJ2-7
d_call: -
cdr3_aa: CASSLPRDEQYF
cdr3_nt: TGTGCCAGCAGCTTACCCAGGGACGAGCAGTACTTC

v_call: TRBV2
clone_size: once
j_call: TRBJ2-7
d_call: TRBD1
cdr3_aa: CASRGQSYEQYF
cdr3_nt: TGTGCCAGCAGGGGACAGTCGTACGAGCAGTACTTC

v_call: TRBV6-2/TRBV6-3
clone_size: -
j_call: TRBJ2-7
d_call: -
cdr3_aa: CASSYTRREQYF
cdr3_nt: TGTGCCAGCAGTTACACTCGGCGCGAGCAGTACTTC

v_call: TRBV10-2
clone_size: -
j_call: TRBJ2-7
d_call: -
cdr3_aa: CASSERYEQYF
cdr3_nt: TGCGCCAGCAGTGAAAGGTACGAGCAGTACTTC

v_call: TRBV30
clone_size: -
j_call: TRBJ2-2
d_call: -
cdr3_aa: CAWSVSRGRAGELFF
cdr3_nt: TGTGCCTGGAGTGTAAGCAGGGGAAGAGCCGGGGAGCTGTTTTTT

v_call: TRBV19
clone_size: -
j_call: TRBJ2-1
d_call: TRBD2
cdr3_aa: CASSIDSGGGKSYNEQFF
cdr3_nt: TGTGCCAGTAGTATAGATAGCGGGGGGGGTAAGTCCTACAATGAGCAGTTCTTC

v_call: TRBV2
clone_size: -
j_call: TRBJ1-5
d_call: -
cdr3_aa: CASSELRVFYSNQPQHF
cdr3_nt: TGTGCCAGCAGTGAATTAAGGGTTTTCTATAGCAATCAGCCCCAGCATTTT

v_call: TRBV4-3
clone_size: -
j_call: TRBJ1-3
d_call: -
cdr3_aa: CASSQEWQVSGNTIYF
cdr3_nt: TGCGCCAGCAGCCAAGAATGGCAGGTCTCTGGAAACACCATATATTTT

v_call: TRBV7-9
clone_size: -
j_call: TRBJ1-5
d_call: TRBD1
cdr3_aa: CASSEGTVTQPQHF
cdr3_nt: TGTGCCAGCAGCGAAGGGACAGTGACTCAGCCCCAGCATTTT

v_call: TRBV5-1
clone_size: -
j_call: TRBJ2-7
d_call: -
cdr3_aa: CASSLLWDDNYEQYF
cdr3_nt: TGCGCCAGCAGCTTGTTGTGGGACGACAACTACGAGCAGTACTTC

v_call: TRBV12-3/TRBV12-4
clone_size: -
j_call: TRBJ1-2
d_call: -
cdr3_aa: CASSLSGNYGYTF
cdr3_nt: TGTGCCAGCAGTTTATCAGGAAACTATGGCTACACCTTC

v_call: TRBV7-9
clone_size: -
j_call: TRBJ2-7
d_call: TRBD1
cdr3_aa: CASSLVGDRAEQYF
cdr3_nt: TGTGCCAGCAGCTTAGTAGGTGACAGGGCCGAGCAGTACTTC

v_call: TRBV11-3
clone_size: -
j_call: TRBJ2-7
d_call: -
cdr3_aa: CASSPVRDF
cdr3_nt: TGTGCCAGCAGCCCCGTAAGGGACTTC

v_call: TRBV3-1/TRBV3-2
clone_size: once
j_call: TRBJ2-7
d_call: TRBD1
cdr3_aa: CASSQVGQGYEQYF
cdr3_nt: TGTGCCAGCAGCCAAGTGGGACAGGGTTACGAGCAGTACTTC

v_call: TRBV13
clone_size: -
j_call: TRBJ2-7
d_call: -
cdr3_aa: CASSLGDEQYF
cdr3_nt: TGTGCCAGCAGCTTAGGAGACGAGCAGTACTTC

v_call: TRBV5-1
clone_size: -
j_call: TRBJ2-5
d_call: -
cdr3_aa: CASSLDTGPQETQYF
cdr3_nt: TGCGCCAGCAGCTTGGATACAGGGCCACAAGAGACCCAGTACTTC

v_call: TRBV6-5
clone_size: -
j_call: TRBJ2-5
d_call: TRBD1
cdr3_aa: CASLKGGLQETQYF
cdr3_nt: TGTGCCAGCTTGAAAGGGGGCTTGCAAGAGACCCAGTACTTC

v_call: TRBV4-1
clone_size: -
j_call: TRBJ1-2
d_call: -
cdr3_aa: CASSQEGQGGYGYTF
cdr3_nt: TGCGCCAGCAGCCAAGAGGGGCAGGGTGGCTATGGCTACACCTTC

v_call: TRBV29-1
clone_size: -
j_call: TRBJ2-7
d_call: TRBD2
cdr3_aa: CSVDSGGGGSEQYF
cdr3_nt: TGCAGCGTTGACTCCGGTGGGGGGGGAAGCGAGCAGTACTTC

v_call: TRBV5-5
clone_size: once
j_call: TRBJ2-3
d_call: TRBD1
cdr3_aa: CASSSPDRGLDTQYF
cdr3_nt: TGTGCCAGCAGCTCTCCGGACAGGGGTTTAGATACGCAGTATTTT

v_call: TRBV19
clone_size: -
j_call: TRBJ1-1
d_call: -
cdr3_aa: CASSAIQGNLNTEAFF
cdr3_nt: TGTGCCAGTAGTGCGATTCAGGGGAACTTGAACACTGAAGCTTTCTTT

v_call: TRBV9
clone_size: -
j_call: TRBJ2-7
d_call: -
cdr3_aa: CASSVDPAGREQYF
cdr3_nt: TGTGCCAGCAGCGTAGACCCGGCCGGCCGGGAGCAGTACTTC

v_call: TRBV5-6
clone_size: -
j_call: TRBJ2-1
d_call: -
cdr3_aa: CASSLNVYNEQFF
cdr3_nt: TGTGCCAGCAGCCTGAATGTCTACAATGAGCAGTTCTTC

v_call: TRBV7-2
clone_size: -
j_call: TRBJ1-1
d_call: -
cdr3_aa: CASSLRTGLKNTEAFF
cdr3_nt: TGTGCCAGCAGCTTGAGGACGGGGCTTAAGAACACTGAAGCTTTCTTT

v_call: TRBV6-6
clone_size: -
j_call: TRBJ2-2
d_call: -
cdr3_aa: CASSYRMNTGELFF
cdr3_nt: TGTGCCAGCAGTTACAGAATGAACACCGGGGAGCTGTTTTTT

v_call: TRBV6-2/TRBV6-3
clone_size: -
j_call: TRBJ2-7
d_call: -
cdr3_aa: CASSKTRTDVTYEQYF
cdr3_nt: TGTGCCAGCAGTAAAACTCGGACAGATGTAACCTACGAGCAGTACTTC

v_call: TRBV19
clone_size: -
j_call: TRBJ2-1
d_call: -
cdr3_aa: CASSPDGNNEQFF
cdr3_nt: TGTGCCAGTAGTCCGGACGGAAACAATGAGCAGTTCTTC

v_call: TRBV3-1/TRBV3-2
clone_size: medium-sized
j_call: TRBJ1-3
d_call: TRBD1
cdr3_aa: CASSQDVRQGSGNTIYF
cdr3_nt: TGTGCCAGCAGCCAAGATGTTCGACAGGGGTCTGGAAACACCATATATTTT

v_call: TRBV5-1
clone_size: -
j_call: TRBJ2-7
d_call: -
cdr3_aa: CASSSPEGGVTYEQYF
cdr3_nt: TGCGCCAGCAGCTCCCCCGAAGGTGGGGTGACCTACGAGCAGTACTTC

v_call: TRBV10-3
clone_size: -
j_call: TRBJ2-2
d_call: -
cdr3_aa: CATGGNTGELFF
cdr3_nt: TGTGCCACCGGAGGGAACACCGGGGAGCTGTTTTTT

v_call: TRBV7-3
clone_size: -
j_call: TRBJ2-7
d_call: -
cdr3_aa: CASSLTGGLSPYEQYF
cdr3_nt: TGTGCCAGCAGCTTAACGGGGGGCCTTTCCCCCTACGAGCAGTACTTC

v_call: TRBV5-1
clone_size: -
j_call: TRBJ2-5
d_call: TRBD2
cdr3_aa: CASSWVAGGAETQYF
cdr3_nt: TGCGCCAGCAGCTGGGTAGCGGGGGGGGCGGAGACCCAGTACTTC

v_call: TRBV5-8
clone_size: -
j_call: TRBJ1-6
d_call: -
cdr3_aa: CASSLGGSSYNSPLHF
cdr3_nt: TGTGCCAGCAGCTTGGGGGGGAGCTCCTATAATTCACCCCTCCACTTT

v_call: TRBV5-1
clone_size: -
j_call: TRBJ1-2
d_call: -
cdr3_aa: CASSLRDWNYGYTF
cdr3_nt: TGCGCCAGCAGCTTAAGGGACTGGAACTATGGCTACACCTTC

v_call: TRBV6-1
clone_size: -
j_call: TRBJ2-3
d_call: TRBD2
cdr3_aa: CASSEAGRASGGRADTQYF
cdr3_nt: TGTGCCAGCAGTGAAGCTGGACGGGCTAGCGGGGGGCGGGCAGATACGCAGTATTTT

v_call: TRBV19
clone_size: few
j_call: TRBJ1-2
d_call: -
cdr3_aa: CASNPRGEGYTF
cdr3_nt: TGTGCCAGTAATCCAAGAGGGGAAGGCTACACCTTC

v_call: TRBV7-2
clone_size: -
j_call: TRBJ2-7
d_call: TRBD1
cdr3_aa: CASRTHRTGGLEQYF
cdr3_nt: TGTGCCAGCAGAACCCACCGGACAGGGGGGCTCGAGCAGTACTTC

v_call: TRBV11-2
clone_size: -
j_call: TRBJ1-1
d_call: TRBD1
cdr3_aa: CASTNGQGALGTEAFF
cdr3_nt: TGTGCCAGCACCAATGGGCAGGGGGCATTGGGCACTGAAGCTTTCTTT

v_call: TRBV5-6
clone_size: -
j_call: TRBJ2-3
d_call: TRBD2
cdr3_aa: CASSTGLAGPDTQYF
cdr3_nt: TGTGCCAGCAGCACGGGACTAGCGGGGCCAGATACGCAGTATTTT

v_call: TRBV23-1
clone_size: -
j_call: TRBJ1-5
d_call: -
cdr3_aa: CASVNQPQHF
cdr3_nt: TGCGCCAGCGTCAATCAGCCCCAGCATTTT

v_call: TRBV3-1/TRBV3-2
clone_size: -
j_call: TRBJ2-2
d_call: -
cdr3_aa: CASSQGPPGELFF
cdr3_nt: TGTGCCAGCAGCCAAGGGCCTCCCGGGGAGCTGTTTTTT